This TCR beta chain was observed in a study of T cells in Graves' hyperthyroidism and ophthalmopathy. TCR beta CDR3 sequences were amplified from RNA transcripts. First-round RT-PCR of the TCR CDR3 relied on the HTBI primer set. TCRdb passed the multiplex PCR reads through MiXCR, listing each CDR3 protein once. The sample records nearly 600,000 distinct CDR3 sequences, more than 13% being singletons. This clonotype has ten or more counts. The CDR3 sequence is 15 residues long. V was pared by 4 bases and J by 1 base, with 13 bases between. This receptor was taken from a woman in her late teens or twenties with Graves' ophthalmopathy. The chain joins TRBV12-3 or TRBV12-4 to TRBJ1-1; perhaps TRBD1 as D (5 bases). The sample consisted of blood. The CDR3 sequence is CASSSGSTGNTEAFF. CDR3 sequence (DNA): TGTGCCAGCAGTTCGGGTTCAACAGGGAACACTGAAGCTTTCTTT.